The 32 T cell receptor beta chains below were found in one sample sequenced in a study of T-cell memory formation after mild COVID-19. TCRdb passed the 5' RACE reads through MiXCR, listing each CDR3 protein once. Of about 90,000 distinct CDR3 sequences in the sample, about 14% were seen once. What was sequenced was PBMCs or a T cell subset sorted from them (not recorded which). Every receptor here comes from a man in his late teens or twenties who had mild COVID-19 (a few samples of this study predate the infection). Cell type and time point are not known.

In this sample, this clonotype turned up a few times. The chain carries TRBV10-3 and TRBJ1-1; D might be TRBD1 (6 bases). The CDR3 has 14 residues. V dropped 4 bases and J dropped 1 base, with 10 bases sitting between them. CDR1 is ENHRY, CDR2 SYGVKD, per germline. The CDR3 reads CAISVSRGNTEAFF. The CDR3 DNA reads as TGTGCCATCAGTGTTTCCAGGGGGAACACTGAAGCTTTCTTT.

This clonotype was picked up many times. The chain employs TRBV4-1 and TRBJ1-5, with D unclear. CDR3 length equals 16 residues. V lost 1 base and J 7 bases, leaving 17 bases between the germline ends. CDR1 MGHRA and CDR2 YSYEKL come from the germline V gene. For the CDR3, the DNA is TGCGCCAGCAGCCAAGGAGCTTACCGTTGGGAGCAGCCCCAGCATTTT. Translation: CASSQGAYRWEQPQHF.

The gene calls are TRBV4-1 and TRBJ2-5; the D call may be TRBD1 or TRBD2 (5 bases each). The CDR3 sequence is 15 residues long. V was shortened by 0 bases and J by 0 bases, with 8 bases between the two germline ends. CDR1 and CDR2 from the germline V gene are MGHRA and YSYEKL. In DNA form, the CDR3 reads TGCGCCAGCAGCCAAGAGAGGGGTTACCAAGAGACCCAGTACTTC. This sequence encodes CASSQERGYQETQYF.

In its sample, this clonotype was seen a few times. This chain uses TRBV4-3 with TRBJ2-2; D is perhaps TRBD1 (5 bases). The CDR3 runs to 17 residues. V shed 0 bases and J shed 5 bases, with 16 bases lying between them. Germline CDR1 is LGHNA and CDR2 is YSLEER. The chain's CDR3 is CASSQEFTRRGTGELFF. In DNA, the CDR3 is TGCGCCAGCAGCCAAGAATTTACCAGAAGGGGTACCGGGGAGCTGTTTTTT.

In its sample, this clonotype ranks as medium-sized. The chain uses TRBV2 and TRBJ2-2; 8 bases fit TRBD2. Germline CDR1 SNHLY, CDR2 FYNNEI. The CDR3 contains 16 residues. V lost 5 bases to trimming and J lost 0 bases; unmatched junction nucleotides: 5. The CDR3 bases are TGTGCCAGCAGTCGCACTAGCGGAGCGAACACCGGGGAGCTGTTTTTT. Protein product: CASSRTSGANTGELFF.

This clonotype was counted a few times. The chain recombines TRBV7-8 with TRBJ2-1; 14 nucleotides align to TRBD2. The CDR3 is 16 residues long. V dropped 5 bases and J dropped 8; count of bases not matched to a gene: 8. Germline CDR1 reads SGHVS; CDR2 reads FQNEAQ. The CDR3 here is CASSPWTSGGLDEQFF. The CDR3 DNA follows: TGTGCCAGCAGCCCCTGGACTAGCGGGGGGCTGGATGAGCAGTTCTTC. Based on the CDR3 plus reference TRBV7-8 and TRBJ2-1, the full variable domain is GAGVSQSPRYKVAKRGQDVALRCDPISGHVSLFWYQQALGQGPEFLTYFQNEAQLDKSGLPSDRFFAERPEGSVSTLKIQRTQQEDSAVYLCASSPWTSGGLDEQFFGPGTRLTVL.

This clonotype was detected ten times or more. The rearrangement uses TRBV5-1 and TRBJ2-1; 9 bases align to TRBD2. The CDR3 consists of 15 residues. Germline V gene lookup returns CDR1 SGHRS and CDR2 YFSETQ. V trimming: 0 bases; J trimming: 7 bases; junction bases outside the gene matches: 5. In DNA form, the CDR3 reads TGCGCCAGCAGCTTGGAGAGCGGGGGGTCTAATGAGCAGTTCTTC. Its translation is CASSLESGGSNEQFF.

This clonotype has more than one count but fewer than ten. J is TRBJ2-5 and V is TRBV7-2; 7 bases line up with TRBD1. The CDR3 contains 15 residues. The V gene's germline CDR1 is SGHTA and CDR2 FQGNSA. Unmatched junction bases numbered 9, after V lost 5 bases and J lost 3 bases. CDR3 nucleotides: TGTGCCAGCAGCGTAGGGACAGTTCTAGAAGAGACCCAGTACTTC. Residues: CASSVGTVLEETQYF.

The J gene is TRBJ2-1, the V gene TRBV3-1; D is unresolved. Per the germline V gene, CDR1 is LGHDT and CDR2 is YNNKEL (reference sequence). The CDR3 contains 16 residues. Trimming left V 0 bases short and J 2 bases short, with 11 bases between. DNA of the CDR3: TGTGCCAGCAGCCAAGAGGTGGGCGGACCCTACAATGAGCAGTTCTTC. Amino acids: CASSQEVGGPYNEQFF.

V is TRBV7-2 and J is TRBJ2-7; TRBD2 is a possible D gene (6 bases). CDR1 and CDR2 (germline): SGHTA, FQGNSA. This CDR3 comprises 15 residues. V lost 6 bases to trimming and J lost 2 bases, with 17 bases between them. The CDR3 region is CASRQWDGGTYEQYF. In DNA form, the CDR3 reads TGTGCCAGCAGACAGTGGGACGGAGGGACCTACGAGCAGTACTTC.

The genes are TRBV6-5 and TRBJ2-2; D gene uncertain. V shed 6 bases and J shed 5 bases, with 10 bases lying between them. The length of the CDR3 is 13 residues. Germline values: CDR1 MNHEY, CDR2 SVGAGI. The CDR3 region is CASSLLGTGELFF. CDR3 nucleotides: TGTGCCAGCAGCCTCTTGGGGACCGGGGAGCTGTTTTTT.

The table lists this clonotype with many counts. J is TRBJ1-5 and V is TRBV5-4, with 12 bases that match TRBD1. J lost 3 bases, V lost 4 bases, and 5 bases had no gene match. CDR1 and CDR2 from the germline V gene are SGHNT and YYREEE (reference sequence). CDR3 length equals 16 residues. CDR3 region: CASSPGQGANNQPQHF. The DNA of the CDR3 is TGTGCCAGCAGCCCGGGACAGGGGGCTAACAATCAGCCCCAGCATTTT.

The V and J genes are TRBV5-1 and TRBJ2-1; D not resolved. CDR3 length: 14 amino acids. Trimming stripped 1 base from V and 4 bases from J, with 9 bases between. CDR1 and CDR2 from the germline V gene are SGHRS and YFSETQ. The CDR3 sequence: CASSLYGDYNEQFF. The CDR3 DNA is TGCGCCAGCAGCTTGTACGGTGATTACAATGAGCAGTTCTTC.

Only a few counts were recorded for this clonotype. The chain is built from TRBV2 and TRBJ1-5; 8 bases are shared with TRBD1. The CDR3 is 14 residues long. J was trimmed by 5 bases and V by 3 bases; bases with no gene match: 3. Germline V gene sequence: CDR1 SNHLY, CDR2 FYNNEI. The CDR3 loop is CASSDDRGDQPQHF. Here the CDR3 DNA reads TGTGCCAGCAGTGATGACAGGGGAGATCAGCCCCAGCATTTT.

Turning to this clonotype: One end of the junction is discordant with germline, which a read error may explain. The chain joins TRBV7-8 to TRBJ2-5; 9 bases are shared with TRBD2. CDR1 is SGHVS and CDR2 is FQNEAQ in the germline V gene. The CDR3 covers 16 residues. The CDR3 DNA reads as TGTACCAGCAGCTTCCCATTAAGCGGGGGGCTGGAGACCCAGTACTTC. Translating it yields CTSSFPLSGGLETQYF.

A few counts support this clonotype. The chain is built from TRBV6-5 and TRBJ2-2; D is uncertain. Looked up from germline, CDR1 is MNHEY and CDR2 is SVGAGI. Trimming shortened V by 3 bases and J by 1 base, and 6 bases separated the two germline ends. The CDR3 sequence is 14 residues long. The CDR3 region is CASSYGRNTGELFF. The CDR3 region has the DNA TGTGCCAGCAGTTATGGCAGGAACACCGGGGAGCTGTTTTTT.

This clonotype was seen a handful of times. J is TRBJ2-7 and V is TRBV7-9; D is possibly TRBD1 (5 bases). Germline CDR1 is SEHNR and CDR2 is FQNEAQ (reference sequence). The CDR3 runs to 14 residues. Trimming left V 5 bases short and J 0 bases short, with 11 bases between. The CDR3 reads CASSGPDSSYEQYV. The CDR3, as DNA: TGTGCCAGCAGCGGACCAGACAGCTCCTACGAGCAGTACGTC.

This clonotype was observed a few times. The chain carries TRBV20-1 and TRBJ2-7; 11 bases are shared with TRBD1. With 1 base clipped from V and 1 base from J, the junction kept 6 bases outside the gene matches. The germline V gene encodes CDR1 DFQATT and CDR2 SNEGSKA (reference sequence). The CDR3 consists of 16 residues. In nucleotides, the CDR3 is TGCAGTGCTAGAGCCCCCGGGACAGGGGGTTCCTACGAGCAGTACTTC. This sequence encodes CSARAPGTGGSYEQYF.

The V call is TRBV6-2 or TRBV6-3, the J call TRBJ2-7; D ambiguous. The CDR3 covers 17 residues. Deletions cut 5 bases from V and 1 base from J, with 21 bases between. CDR1 MNHEY and CDR2 SVGEGT come from the germline V gene. In DNA, the CDR3 is TGTGCCAGCAGTAACTTAACCTCACAGATACTATCCTACGAGCAGTACTTC. Translation: CASSNLTSQILSYEQYF.

V is TRBV5-6 and J is TRBJ1-2; D remains unclear. V gave up 0 bases and J gave up 2 bases, with 11 bases separating them. Per germline, CDR1 SGHDT and CDR2 YYEEEE. This CDR3 contains 15 residues. DNA for the CDR3: TGTGCCAGCAGCTTGGTTGCCAGGATAAACTATGGCTACACCTTC. Protein sequence: CASSLVARINYGYTF.

A few counts support this clonotype. This sequence joins TRBV7-6 and TRBJ2-1; TRBD2 aligns across 8 bases. Germline V gene lookup returns CDR1 SGHVS and CDR2 FNYEAQ. CDR3 length: 15 amino acids. Trimming at V came to 1 base and at J to 8 bases, leaving 7 bases not matched to a gene. This chain's CDR3 is CASSLGISGVYEQFF. Here the CDR3 DNA reads TGTGCCAGCAGCTTAGGGATTAGCGGGGTCTATGAGCAGTTCTTC.

This clonotype was seen ten or more times. The V call is TRBV7-6, the J call TRBJ2-7; 8 bases match TRBD1. CDR1 is SGHVS, CDR2 FNYEAQ, per germline. Unmatched junction bases numbered 5, after V lost 4 bases and J lost 6 bases. The CDR3 totals 13 residues. CDR3 sequence reads: CASSSGQGSEQYV. The CDR3 DNA reads TGTGCCAGCAGCTCAGGACAGGGAAGCGAGCAGTACGTC.

The CDR3 reads CASSPAGGTYGYTF. In nucleotides, the CDR3 is TGTGCCAGCTCACCTGCAGGGGGGACGTATGGCTACACCTTC. The gene calls are TRBV18 and TRBJ1-2, with 7 bases identical to TRBD1. The CDR3 spans 14 residues. Trimming removed 3 bases from V and 5 bases from J; junction bases left unmatched: 6. Germline V gene sequence: CDR1 KGHSH, CDR2 LQKENI.

This clonotype showed up just a few times. The chain links TRBV29-1 to TRBJ1-1; D remains ambiguous. V lost 1 base and J lost 2, with 2 bases in between. Germline V CDR1 and CDR2: SQVTM, ANQGSEA. CDR3 length: 11 amino acids. CDR3 in amino acids: CSVEVNTEAFF. The DNA of the CDR3 is TGCAGCGTTGAAGTCAACACTGAAGCTTTCTTT.

This chain connects TRBV18 to TRBJ2-1, with a tentative D call TRBD1 (5 bases). Per germline, CDR1 KGHSH and CDR2 LQKENI. Trimming left V 2 bases short and J 8 bases short, with 10 bases between. The CDR3 has 13 residues. CDR3: CASSPEQVDEQFF. DNA for the CDR3: TGTGCCAGCTCACCAGAACAGGTCGATGAGCAGTTCTTC.

V gene TRBV6-5 combines with J gene TRBJ1-1; 11 bases are a match to TRBD1. The CDR3 sequence is 16 residues long. V was clipped by 2 bases and J by 6 bases; unmatched bases: 8. CDR1 is MNHEY, CDR2 SVGAGI, per germline. CDR3 nucleotides: TGTGCCAGCAGTTACCCCAGGACAGGGGGCTGGTCTGAAGCTTTCTTT. It encodes CASSYPRTGGWSEAFF.

This clonotype has only a few counts. This sequence joins TRBV19 and TRBJ1-5; 8 bases match TRBD1. V was clipped by 3 bases and J by 3 bases; unmatched bases: 10. CDR3 length: 17 residues. Germline lookup yields CDR1 LNHDA and CDR2 SQIVND (reference sequence). CDR3: CASSIGRTGKNNQPQHF. In nucleotides, the CDR3 is TGTGCCAGTAGTATCGGGAGGACAGGGAAGAACAATCAGCCCCAGCATTTT.

J is TRBJ1-4 and V is TRBV28; D uncertain. The V gene lost 3 bases and the J gene lost 8 bases, with 16 bases spanning the gap. The CDR3 contains 15 residues. Germline lookup yields CDR1 MDHEN and CDR2 SYDVKM. This chain's CDR3 is CASSFRLGGLEKLFF. CDR3 in DNA: TGTGCCAGCAGTTTCCGTCTGGGCGGTTTAGAAAAACTGTTTTTT.

The CDR3 loop reads CATLGRGARQETQYF. CDR3 nucleotides: TGTGCCACCCTGGGGCGGGGGGCCCGACAAGAGACCCAGTACTTC. This chain joins TRBV7-6 and TRBJ2-5, with 8 bases identical to TRBD2. V lost 10 bases to trimming and J lost 2 bases; unmatched junction nucleotides: 12. The germline V gene has CDR1 SGHVS and CDR2 FNYEAQ. This CDR3 has 15 amino acids.

CDR3 sequence (DNA): TGTGCCAGCAGCCAAGATGGGACGGAGGCTAACTATGGCTACACCTTC. Residues: CASSQDGTEANYGYTF. This chain links TRBV4-2 with TRBJ1-2; weak D call: TRBD1 (5 bases). V was pared by 0 bases and J by 0 bases, with 11 bases between. The germline gives CDR1 LGHNA, CDR2 YNFKEQ. The CDR3 is 16 amino acids.

In its sample, this clonotype was seen a few times. CDR3 residues: CASSTLAGDSGNTIYF. The CDR3 DNA reads TGTGCCAGCAGTACCCTGGCAGGTGACTCTGGAAACACCATATATTTT. The V gene is TRBV28, the J gene TRBJ1-3; D unresolved. This CDR3 has 16 residues. V lost 5 bases to trimming and J lost 0 bases, with 14 bases between them. The germline CDR1 and CDR2 sequences are MDHEN and SYDVKM.

This clonotype was counted between two and nine times. DNA for the CDR3: TGTGCCACCAGCAGAGATTGGCAGGAGACCAATCAGCCCCAGCATTTT. Residues: CATSRDWQETNQPQHF. The chain recombines TRBV15 with TRBJ1-5; D not resolved. The CDR3 runs 16 residues. Trimming removed 0 bases at V and 3 bases at J, with 12 bases between. Looked up from germline, CDR1 is LNHNV and CDR2 is YYDKDF (reference sequence).